Included here is one T cell receptor (beta chain) sequence, with context. Its cognate antigen has yet to be identified. No clone much larger than this one lies a single base away; base qualities are absent. The immunoSEQ Assay, a bias-controlled multiplex PCR, was used to amplify TCRbeta CDR3 regions from genomic DNA. Turning to the authors' computational methods: The number of nucleated cells in each sample was estimated by amplification of reference gene primers within the assay. To quantify the absolute abundance of each unique TCRbeta CDR3 rearrangement, sequence reads were collapsed and filtered. For each sample, productive Simpson clonality was calculated by taking the square root of Simpson's diversity index across productive rearrangements. As stored in TCRdb, this immuneACCESS dataset retains in-frame rearrangements with V and J assigned. A fraction of the clones does not appear; measured against another copy, unresolved V genes explain less than half of the discrepancy, and the remainder lacks a known reason. That table supplies the V and J calls and clone size; D and trimming were determined from the DNA. The sample data list about 78,000 clones, and about nine tenths of these were observed just once. Around 1% of the sample is taken by the ten largest.

Whole blood was collected in K2EDTA tubes by collaborating institutions according to the institutions' own protocols. For TCRbeta analysis, collaborators shipped samples in one of three forms: frozen whole blood, isolated PBMCs, or DNA extracted from either of those sample types. This sample was included in a study of blood T cell repertoires in COVID-19 (dated by TCRdb to 2018 to 2020). Turning to the overall study: Samples from collaborators originated in the United States, Italy and Spain and spanned both the acute and convalescent phases of COVID-19. The prospective study material was composed of cDNA or gDNA derived from T cells, B-cell-depleted T cells, or PBMCs. The dataset comprised deeply sampled blood TCRbeta repertoires from subjects exposed to, actively infected with, or recovered from COVID-19. The repertoires were made available in a free public database intended to serve as a resource for research on the immune response to SARS-CoV-2. Samples came from the ongoing ImmuneRACE study (first 160 participants) plus 1,254 subjects from 6 global collaborators. Sample metadata almost always included a de-identified subject ID, COVID-19 status, age in years and sex. Where available, HLA class I and class II types were obtained from metadata supplied by the sample provider rather than from assay-based typing.

V and J are trimmed by 5 bases and 7 bases, and the gene matches miss 12 bases of the junction. The CDR3 spans 17 residues, from the cysteine through the phenylalanine. The CDR3 DNA has 51 bases and is translated from base 1. Per the germline V gene, SQVTM is the CDR1 and ANQGSEA is the CDR2. Summary of the overall study and its limitations: How much clinical and demographic metadata was included differed by source and by participant, and the metadata was provided uncurated.

Input material: peripheral blood. This receptor was taken from a woman in her forties or fifties in a cohort sampled during active COVID-19. Recombination connected TRBV29-1 to TRBJ2-2; 14 nucleotides in the junction match TRBD2. The DNA is TGCAGCGTTCCTCAACCGGGACTAGCGGGAGTGGGCGGGGAGCTGTTTTTT. Its product reads: CSVPQPGLAGVGGELFF.